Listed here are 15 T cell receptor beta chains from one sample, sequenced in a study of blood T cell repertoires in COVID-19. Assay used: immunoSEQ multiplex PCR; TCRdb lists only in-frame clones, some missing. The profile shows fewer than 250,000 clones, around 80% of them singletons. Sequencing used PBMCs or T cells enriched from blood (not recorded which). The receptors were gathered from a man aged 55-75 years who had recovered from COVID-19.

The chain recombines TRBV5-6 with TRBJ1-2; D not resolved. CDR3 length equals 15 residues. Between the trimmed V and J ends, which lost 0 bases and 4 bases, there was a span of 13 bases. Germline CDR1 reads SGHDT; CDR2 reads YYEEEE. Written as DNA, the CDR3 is TGTGCCAGCAGCTTGGGTCGGCGGATTCTCTATGGCTACACCTTC. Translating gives CASSLGRRILYGYTF.

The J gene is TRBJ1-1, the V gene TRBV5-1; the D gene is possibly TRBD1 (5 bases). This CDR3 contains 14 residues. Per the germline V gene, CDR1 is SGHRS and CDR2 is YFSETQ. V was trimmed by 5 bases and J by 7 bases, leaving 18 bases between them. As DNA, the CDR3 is TGCGCCAGCAGACCGAACCGACAGAACGGTGAAGCTTTCTTT. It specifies CASRPNRQNGEAFF.

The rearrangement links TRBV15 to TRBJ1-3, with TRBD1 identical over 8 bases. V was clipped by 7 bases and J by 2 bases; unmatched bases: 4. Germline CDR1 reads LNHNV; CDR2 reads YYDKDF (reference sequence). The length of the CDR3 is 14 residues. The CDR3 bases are TGTGCCACCACTACGGACAGGGCTGGAAACACCATATATTTT. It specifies CATTTDRAGNTIYF.

CDR3 nucleotide sequence: TGTGCCAGCAGCTTGCTTTCCGGGGAGACCCAGTACTTC. Amino acid sequence: CASSLLSGETQYF. This rearrangement joins TRBV5-5 to TRBJ2-5; D gene unclear. The V and J ends lost 1 base and 5 bases respectively, with 9 bases between them. Germline V CDR1 and CDR2: SGHKS, YYEKEE (reference sequence). This CDR3 comprises 13 residues.

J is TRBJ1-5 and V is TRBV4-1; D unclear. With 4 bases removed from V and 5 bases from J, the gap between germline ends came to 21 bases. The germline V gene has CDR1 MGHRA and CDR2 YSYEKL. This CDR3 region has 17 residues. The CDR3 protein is CASSLDYWTVTDQPQHF. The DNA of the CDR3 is TGCGCCAGCAGCCTCGACTATTGGACTGTAACGGATCAGCCCCAGCATTTT.

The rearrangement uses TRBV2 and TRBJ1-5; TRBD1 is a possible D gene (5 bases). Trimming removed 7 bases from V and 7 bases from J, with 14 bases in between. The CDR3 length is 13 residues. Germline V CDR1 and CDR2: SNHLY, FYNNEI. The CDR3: CASTVGGNQPQHF. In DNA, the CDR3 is TGTGCCAGCACTGTCGGGGGGAACCAGCCCCAGCATTTT.

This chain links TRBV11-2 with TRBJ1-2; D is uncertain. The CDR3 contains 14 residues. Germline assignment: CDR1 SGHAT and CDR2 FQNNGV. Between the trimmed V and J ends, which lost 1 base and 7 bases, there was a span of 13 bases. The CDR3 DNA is TGTGCCAGCAGCTTAGTTACAGTTTCAGGTGGCTACACCTTC. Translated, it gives CASSLVTVSGGYTF.

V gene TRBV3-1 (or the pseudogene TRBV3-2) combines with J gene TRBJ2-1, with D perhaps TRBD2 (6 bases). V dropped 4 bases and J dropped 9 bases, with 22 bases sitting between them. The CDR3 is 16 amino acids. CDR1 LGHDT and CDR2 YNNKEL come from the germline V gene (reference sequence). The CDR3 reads CASSLQPGPGDGEQFF. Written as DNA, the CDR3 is TGTGCCAGCAGCCTTCAGCCGGGACCGGGAGATGGTGAGCAGTTCTTC.

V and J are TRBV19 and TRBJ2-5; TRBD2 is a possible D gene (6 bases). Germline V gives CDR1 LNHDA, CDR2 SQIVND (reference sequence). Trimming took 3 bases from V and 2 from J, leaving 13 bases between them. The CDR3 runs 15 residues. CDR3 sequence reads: CASSISPAGQETQYF. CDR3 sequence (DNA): TGTGCCAGTAGTATCAGCCCGGCGGGACAAGAGACCCAGTACTTC.

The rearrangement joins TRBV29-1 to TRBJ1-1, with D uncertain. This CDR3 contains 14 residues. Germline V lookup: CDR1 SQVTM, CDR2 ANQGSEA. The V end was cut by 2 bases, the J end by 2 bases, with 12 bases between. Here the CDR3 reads CSVERFTVNTEAFF. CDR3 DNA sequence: TGCAGCGTTGAACGTTTTACAGTAAACACTGAAGCTTTCTTT.

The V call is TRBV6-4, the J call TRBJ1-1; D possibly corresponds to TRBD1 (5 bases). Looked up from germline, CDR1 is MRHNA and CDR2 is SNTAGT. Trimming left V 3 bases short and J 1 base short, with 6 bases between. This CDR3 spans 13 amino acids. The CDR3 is CASSEDRNTEAFF. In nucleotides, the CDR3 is TGTGCCAGCAGTGAAGACAGGAACACTGAAGCTTTCTTT.

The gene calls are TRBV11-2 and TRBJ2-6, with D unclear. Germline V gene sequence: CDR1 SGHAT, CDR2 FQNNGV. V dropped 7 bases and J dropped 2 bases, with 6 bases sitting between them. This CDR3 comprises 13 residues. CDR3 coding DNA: TGTGCCAGCATACTGCCTGGGGCCAACGTCCTGACTTTC. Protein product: CASILPGANVLTF. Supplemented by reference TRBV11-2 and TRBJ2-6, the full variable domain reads EAGVAQSPRYKIIEKRQSVAFWCNPISGHATLYWYQQILGQGPKLLIQFQNNGVVDDSQLPKDRFSAERLKGVDSTLKIQPAKLEDSAVYLCASILPGANVLTFGAGSRLTVL.

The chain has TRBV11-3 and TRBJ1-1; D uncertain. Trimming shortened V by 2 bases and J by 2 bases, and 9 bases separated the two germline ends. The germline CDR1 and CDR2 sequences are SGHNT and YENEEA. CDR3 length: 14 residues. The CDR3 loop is CASSLTVANTEAFF. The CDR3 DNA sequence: TGTGCCAGCAGCTTAACGGTCGCAAACACTGAAGCTTTCTTT.

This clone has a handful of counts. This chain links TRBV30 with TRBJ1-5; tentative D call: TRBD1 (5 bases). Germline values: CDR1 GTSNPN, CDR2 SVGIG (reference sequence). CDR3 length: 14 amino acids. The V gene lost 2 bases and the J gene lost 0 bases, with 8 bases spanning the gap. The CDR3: CAWSRGNSNQPQHF. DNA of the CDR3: TGTGCCTGGAGTCGGGGGAATAGCAATCAGCCCCAGCATTTT.

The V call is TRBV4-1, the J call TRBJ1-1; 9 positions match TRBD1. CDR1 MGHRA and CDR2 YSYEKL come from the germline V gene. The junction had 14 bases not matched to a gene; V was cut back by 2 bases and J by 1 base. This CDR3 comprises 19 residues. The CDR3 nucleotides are TGCGCCAGCAGCCAATCACCCACGGGACAGGGAGACAAGAACACTGAAGCTTTCTTT. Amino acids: CASSQSPTGQGDKNTEAFF.